The 20 T cell receptor beta chains presented below share a single source sample, sequenced in a study. Profiling relied on immunoSEQ multiplex PCR, and the TCRdb table lists in-frame clones only, not all of them. The data contain around 49,000 clones, approximately 93% of them seen just once; the ten biggest clones take up around 11%. The sample was PBMCs. Every receptor here comes from a man between 40 and 49 years old with rheumatoid arthritis.

V and J are TRBV5-8 and TRBJ2-3; maybe TRBD2 (6 bases). The germline CDR1 and CDR2 sequences are SGHTS and YDEGEE. The V end lost 4 bases, the J end lost 2 bases, and 17 bases lay between the germline ends. There are 16 residues in the CDR3. CDR3 sequence (DNA): TGTGCCAGCAGCCCCTCGCGGGGCGCCTACACAGATACGCAGTATTTT. As protein: CASSPSRGAYTDTQYF.

The CDR3 DNA reads as TGTGCCAGCCGAAGGGGATCCACCGGGGAGCTGTTTTTT. Encoded protein: CASRRGSTGELFF. This chain joins TRBV11-2 and TRBJ2-2; maybe TRBD1 (5 bases). CDR3 size: 13 residues. CDR1 is SGHAT, CDR2 FQNNGV, per germline. The ends were cut back, 8 bases at V and 4 bases at J, with 11 bases in the middle.

The rearrangement joins TRBV3-1 (or the pseudogene TRBV3-2) to TRBJ2-7; D remains ambiguous. Deletions cut 5 bases from V and 4 bases from J, with 9 bases between. CDR3 length: 12 amino acids. Germline V gene data show CDR1 as LGHDT and CDR2 as YNNKEL (reference sequence). CDR3 sequence: CASSYRRYEQYF. DNA for the CDR3: TGTGCCAGCAGCTATAGGCGTTACGAGCAGTACTTC.

The chain carries TRBV5-4 and TRBJ2-1; 11 bases fit TRBD2. V trimming: 4 bases; J trimming: 2 bases; junction bases outside the gene matches: 5. CDR1 and CDR2 from the germline V gene are SGHNT and YYREEE (reference sequence). CDR3 length: 16 amino acids. The CDR3 region has the DNA TGTGCCAGCAGCAAGACTAGCGGGACTGCCTACAATGAGCAGTTCTTC. This encodes CASSKTSGTAYNEQFF.

The chain carries TRBV29-1 and TRBJ1-2, with 10 bases fitting TRBD1. The CDR3 has 14 amino acids. The trim removed 6 bases at V and 4 bases at J, leaving 8 bases unmatched. CDR1 and CDR2 (germline): SQVTM, ANQGSEA. CDR3 sequence reads: CSVRGTGVFYGYTF. CDR3 sequence (DNA): TGCAGCGTGAGAGGGACAGGGGTCTTCTATGGCTACACCTTC.

A few counts support this clone. The chain uses TRBV28 and TRBJ1-1, with 7 bases that match TRBD1. This CDR3 spans 14 amino acids. Per the germline V gene, CDR1 is MDHEN and CDR2 is SYDVKM. V lost 5 bases, J lost 0 bases, and 3 bases stayed unmatched. The CDR3 spells CASSATGLNTEAFF. The CDR3 region has the DNA TGTGCCAGCAGTGCGACAGGGTTGAACACTGAAGCTTTCTTT.

This chain connects TRBV28 to TRBJ1-2; the D is unclear. Germline CDR1 MDHEN, CDR2 SYDVKM. Trimming took off 1 base at V and 0 bases at J, with 12 bases between the two ends. The CDR3 totals 16 residues. In DNA form, the CDR3 reads TGTGCCAGCAGTTTATTCGGGGAAGGGTCTAACTATGGCTACACCTTC. It codes for CASSLFGEGSNYGYTF.

The chain joins TRBV6-5 to TRBJ2-7; TRBD1 or TRBD2 may be the D gene (5 bases each). Germline loops: CDR1 MNHEY, CDR2 SVGAGI. V dropped 8 bases and J dropped 7 bases, with 21 bases sitting between them. The CDR3 covers 14 residues. The CDR3 protein is CASRRGGRVGEQYF. The CDR3 DNA follows: TGTGCCAGCCGCCGAGGAGGCAGGGTCGGGGAGCAGTACTTC.

The V call is TRBV7-9, the J call TRBJ2-2; D gene uncertain. The germline CDR1 and CDR2 sequences are SEHNR and FQNEAQ (reference sequence). The germline V and J ends were trimmed by 5 bases and 5 bases, with 12 bases remaining between them. This CDR3 is built from 14 residues. CDR3 protein: CASSPRPGTGELFF. The CDR3 region has the DNA TGTGCCAGCAGCCCCCGCCCTGGGACCGGGGAGCTGTTTTTT. The full variable domain, rest sourced from reference TRBV7-9 and TRBJ2-2, is DTGVSQNPRHKITKRGQNVTFRCDPISEHNRLYWYRQTLGQGPEFLTYFQNEAQLEKSRLLSDRFSAERPKGSFSTLEIQRTEQGDSAMYLCASSPRPGTGELFFGEGSRLTVL.

CDR3 coding DNA: TGTGCCACCAGCAGAGGTGGCCCCGGGTCTGGGGCCAACGTCCTGACTTTC. It encodes CATSRGGPGSGANVLTF. The chain recombines TRBV15 with TRBJ2-6, with D unclear. The V and J ends lost 1 base and 1 base respectively, with 11 bases between them. Germline values: CDR1 LNHNV, CDR2 YYDKDF (reference sequence). CDR3 length: 17 amino acids.

The V and J genes are TRBV11-2 and TRBJ1-4; a weak D match, TRBD1 (6 bases). The CDR3 is 14 amino acids. Per germline, CDR1 SGHAT and CDR2 FQNNGV. Between the trimmed V and J ends, which lost 6 bases and 7 bases, there was a span of 15 bases. The CDR3 region is CASSPTGLSEKLFF. The CDR3, as DNA: TGTGCCAGCAGTCCCACAGGGTTGAGTGAAAAACTGTTTTTT.

This clone was counted a single time. CDR3 nucleotides: TGTGCCAGCAGTTACTATGCGGGGGCGACAGATACGCAGTATTTT. It is translated as CASSYYAGATDTQYF. The chain joins TRBV6-5 to TRBJ2-3, with D maybe TRBD2 (7 bases). Trimming took 1 base from V and 3 from J, leaving 11 bases between them. CDR3 size: 15 residues. Germline CDR1 is MNHEY and CDR2 is SVGAGI.

The gene calls are TRBV5-1 and TRBJ2-5; D uncertain. Germline CDR1 and CDR2: SGHRS and YFSETQ. The CDR3 runs to 12 residues. V was trimmed by 4 bases and J by 1 base, leaving 5 bases between them. CDR3 in DNA: TGCGCCAGCAGCGCGGTCCAAGAGACCCAGTACTTC. It codes for CASSAVQETQYF.

The chain has TRBV7-2 and TRBJ2-7; 12 bases fit TRBD2. This CDR3 is 19 amino acids long. Germline V gives CDR1 SGHTA, CDR2 FQGNSA. Losses at the gene ends were 1 base for V and 3 bases for J; bases not matched to a gene: 13. In DNA form, the CDR3 reads TGTGCCAGCAGCTTAGACCCTTGGCTAGCGGGAGGGGTGGACTACGAGCAGTACTTC. It specifies CASSLDPWLAGGVDYEQYF.

The rearrangement links TRBV5-1 to TRBJ2-5; no clear D. The V gene's germline CDR1 is SGHRS and CDR2 YFSETQ. The V end was cut by 4 bases, the J end by 5 bases, with 18 bases between. The CDR3 spans 15 residues. The CDR3 loop is CASSPLSLSGETQYF. In nucleotides, the CDR3 is TGCGCCAGCAGCCCCTTGTCCCTCAGTGGGGAGACCCAGTACTTC.

The J gene is TRBJ1-2, the V gene TRBV7-9, with 7 nucleotides matching TRBD1. With V trimmed by 5 bases and J by 7 bases, 10 bases remained unmatched. Germline CDR1 reads SEHNR; CDR2 reads FQNEAQ (reference sequence). CDR3 length equals 14 residues. The CDR3 sequence: CASSRGQTISGYTF. CDR3 bases: TGTGCCAGCAGCCGGGGACAGACGATTTCTGGCTACACCTTC. Based on the CDR3 plus reference TRBV7-9 and TRBJ1-2, the full variable domain is DTGVSQNPRHKITKRGQNVTFRCDPISEHNRLYWYRQTLGQGPEFLTYFQNEAQLEKSRLLSDRFSAERPKGSFSTLEIQRTEQGDSAMYLCASSRGQTISGYTFGSGTRLTVV.

J is TRBJ2-2 and V is TRBV19, with D possibly TRBD1 on 5 matching bases. Trimming cost V 6 bases and J 2 bases, with 10 bases left between them. Germline V gene data show CDR1 as LNHDA and CDR2 as SQIVND (reference sequence). This CDR3 region has 14 residues. Here the CDR3 reads CASRKDKNTGELFF. The CDR3 DNA follows: TGTGCCAGTAGAAAGGACAAAAACACCGGGGAGCTGTTTTTT.

This chain joins TRBV30 and TRBJ1-4, with D tentatively TRBD1 (6 bases). Germline CDR1 and CDR2: GTSNPN and SVGIG (reference sequence). This CDR3 region has 15 residues. Trimming pared 2 bases from V and 8 bases from J, leaving 18 bases between. The CDR3 protein is CAWSLNDRRKEKLFF. DNA for the CDR3: TGTGCCTGGAGTTTGAATGACAGGAGGAAGGAAAAACTGTTTTTT.

The chain couples TRBV7-8 to TRBJ1-4; D gene ambiguous. CDR3 length equals 14 residues. Germline values: CDR1 SGHVS, CDR2 FQNEAQ. Trimming pared 1 base from V and 8 bases from J, leaving 11 bases between. The CDR3 DNA is TGTGCCAGCAGCTTAGGACCAGGAAAGGAAAAACTGTTTTTT. Protein product: CASSLGPGKEKLFF.

This clone is a singleton in its sample. V usage is TRBV15 and J usage is TRBJ1-2; D not resolved. Germline V gives CDR1 LNHNV, CDR2 YYDKDF (reference sequence). The V end lost 1 base, the J end lost 4 bases, and 7 bases lay between the germline ends. The CDR3 runs to 13 residues. CDR3 loop: CATSRAGFYGYTF. CDR3 nucleotide sequence: TGTGCCACCAGCAGAGCCGGGTTCTATGGCTACACCTTC.